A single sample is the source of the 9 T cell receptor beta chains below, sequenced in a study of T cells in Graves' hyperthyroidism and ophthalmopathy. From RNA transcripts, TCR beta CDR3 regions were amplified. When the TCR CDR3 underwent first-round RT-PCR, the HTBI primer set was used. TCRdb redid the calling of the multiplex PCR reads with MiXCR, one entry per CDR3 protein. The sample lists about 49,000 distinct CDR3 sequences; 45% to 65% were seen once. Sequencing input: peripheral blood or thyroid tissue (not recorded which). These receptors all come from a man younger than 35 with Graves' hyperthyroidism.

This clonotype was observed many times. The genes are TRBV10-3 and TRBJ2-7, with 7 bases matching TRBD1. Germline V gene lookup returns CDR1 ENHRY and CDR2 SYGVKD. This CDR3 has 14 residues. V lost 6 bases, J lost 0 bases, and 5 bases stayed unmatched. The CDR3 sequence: CAISHRGSSYEQYF. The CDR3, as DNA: TGTGCCATCAGCCACAGGGGAAGCTCCTACGAGCAGTACTTC.

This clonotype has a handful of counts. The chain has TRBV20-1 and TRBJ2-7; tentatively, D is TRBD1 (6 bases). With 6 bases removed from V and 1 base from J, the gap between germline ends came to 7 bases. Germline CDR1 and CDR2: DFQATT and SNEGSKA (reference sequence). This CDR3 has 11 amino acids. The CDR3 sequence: CSAGQSYEQYF. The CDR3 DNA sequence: TGCAGTGCCGGACAGTCCTACGAGCAGTACTTC.

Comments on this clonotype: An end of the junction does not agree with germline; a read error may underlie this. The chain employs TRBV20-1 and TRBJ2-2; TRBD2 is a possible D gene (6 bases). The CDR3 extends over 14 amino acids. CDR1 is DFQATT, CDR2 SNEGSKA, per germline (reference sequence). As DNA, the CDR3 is TGCAGTGCTAGAGTGGGAGGAAACACCGAGGAGCTGTTTTTT. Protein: CSARVGGNTEELFF.

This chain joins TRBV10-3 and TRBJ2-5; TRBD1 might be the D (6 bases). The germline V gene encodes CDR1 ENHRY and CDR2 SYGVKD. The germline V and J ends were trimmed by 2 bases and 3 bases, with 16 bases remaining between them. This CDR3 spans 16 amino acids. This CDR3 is CAISEGFQGREETQYF. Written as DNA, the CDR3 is TGTGCCATCAGTGAGGGTTTTCAGGGGCGGGAAGAGACCCAGTACTTC.

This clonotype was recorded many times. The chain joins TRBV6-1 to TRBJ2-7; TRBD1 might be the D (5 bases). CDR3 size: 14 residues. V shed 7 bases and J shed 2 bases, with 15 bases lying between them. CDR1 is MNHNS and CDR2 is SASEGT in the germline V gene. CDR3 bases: TGTGCCAGCAACCTAAAGCCGGACACCTACGAGCAGTACTTC. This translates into CASNLKPDTYEQYF.

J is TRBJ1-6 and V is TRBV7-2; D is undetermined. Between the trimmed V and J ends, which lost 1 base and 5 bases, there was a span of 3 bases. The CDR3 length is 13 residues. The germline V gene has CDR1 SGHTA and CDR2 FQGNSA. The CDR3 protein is CASSLGNNSPLHF. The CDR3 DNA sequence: TGTGCCAGCAGCTTAGGGAATAATTCACCCCTCCACTTT.

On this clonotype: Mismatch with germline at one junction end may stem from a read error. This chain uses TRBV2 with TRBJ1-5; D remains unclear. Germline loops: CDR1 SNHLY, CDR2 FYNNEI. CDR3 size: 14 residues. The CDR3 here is CASSRHVSDQPQHF. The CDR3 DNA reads TGTGCCAGCAGTAGACACGTTAGCGATCAGCCCCAGCATTTT.

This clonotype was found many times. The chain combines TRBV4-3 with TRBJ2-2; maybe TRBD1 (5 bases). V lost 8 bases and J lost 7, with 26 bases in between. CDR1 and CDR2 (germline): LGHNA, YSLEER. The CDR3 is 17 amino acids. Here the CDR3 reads CASRHQGLAGYNGELFF. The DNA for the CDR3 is TGCGCCAGCCGTCACCAGGGATTAGCAGGGTATAACGGGGAGCTGTTTTTT.

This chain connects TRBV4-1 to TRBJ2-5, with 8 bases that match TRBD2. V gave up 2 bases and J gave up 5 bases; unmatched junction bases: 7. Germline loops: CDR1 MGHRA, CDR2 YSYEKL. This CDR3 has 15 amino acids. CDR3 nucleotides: TGCGCCAGCAGCCAACAAGCGGGAGATAAGGAGACCCAGTACTTC. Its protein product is CASSQQAGDKETQYF.